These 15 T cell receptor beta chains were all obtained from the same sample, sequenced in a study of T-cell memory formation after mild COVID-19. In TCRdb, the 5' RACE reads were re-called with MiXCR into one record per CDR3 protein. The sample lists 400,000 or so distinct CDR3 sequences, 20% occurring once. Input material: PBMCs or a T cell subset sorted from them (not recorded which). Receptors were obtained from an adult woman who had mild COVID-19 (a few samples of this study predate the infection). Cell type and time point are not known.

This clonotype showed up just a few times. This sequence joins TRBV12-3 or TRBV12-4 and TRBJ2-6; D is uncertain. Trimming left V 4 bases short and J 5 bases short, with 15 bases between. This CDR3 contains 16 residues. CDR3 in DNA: TGTGCCAGCAGTTATCCCGCGGTCAGGCGGGCCAACGTCCTGACTTTC. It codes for CASSYPAVRRANVLTF.

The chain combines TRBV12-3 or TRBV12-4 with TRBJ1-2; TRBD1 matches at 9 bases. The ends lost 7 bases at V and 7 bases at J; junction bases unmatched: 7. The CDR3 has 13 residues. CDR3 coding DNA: TGTGCCAGCAAACAACAGGGGGCGCGTGGCTACACCTTC. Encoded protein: CASKQQGARGYTF.

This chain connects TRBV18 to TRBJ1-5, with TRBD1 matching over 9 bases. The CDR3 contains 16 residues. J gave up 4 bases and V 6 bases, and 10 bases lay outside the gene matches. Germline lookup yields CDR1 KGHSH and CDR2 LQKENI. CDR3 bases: TGTGCCAGCTCGGAACAGGGGGCACGGGGAAATCAGCCCCAGCATTTT. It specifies CASSEQGARGNQPQHF.

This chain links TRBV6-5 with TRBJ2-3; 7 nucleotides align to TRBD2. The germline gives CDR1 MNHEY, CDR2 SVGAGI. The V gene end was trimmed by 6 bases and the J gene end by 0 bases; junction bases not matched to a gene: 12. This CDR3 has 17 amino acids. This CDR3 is CASRPSLGGGSTDTQYF. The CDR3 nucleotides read TGTGCCAGCAGGCCCTCATTGGGGGGGGGAAGCACAGATACGCAGTATTTT.

The CDR3 sequence is CASSDTSGRNKEQYF. The CDR3 DNA is TGTGCCAGCAGCGACACTAGCGGGAGAAACAAAGAGCAGTACTTC. J is TRBJ2-7 and V is TRBV9; 11 nucleotides match TRBD2. The V segment lost 3 bases and the J segment 7 bases; nucleotides outside the gene matches: 9. CDR3 length equals 15 residues. The germline gives CDR1 SGDLS, CDR2 YYNGEE.

The CDR3 DNA reads TGCGCCAGCAGCTTGGATAGGACAGGGATCAATGGCTACACCTTC. It encodes CASSLDRTGINGYTF. The gene calls are TRBV5-1 and TRBJ1-2; 8 nucleotides agree with TRBD1. The germline V gene has CDR1 SGHRS and CDR2 YFSETQ. The CDR3 consists of 15 residues. V trimming: 0 bases; J trimming: 6 bases; junction bases outside the gene matches: 7. The whole variable domain, remainder taken from reference TRBV5-1 and TRBJ1-2, is KAGVTQTPRYLIKTRGQQVTLSCSPISGHRSVSWYQQTPGQGLQFLFEYFSETQRNKGNFPGRFSGRQFSNSRSEMNVSTLELGDSALYLCASSLDRTGINGYTFGSGTRLTVV.

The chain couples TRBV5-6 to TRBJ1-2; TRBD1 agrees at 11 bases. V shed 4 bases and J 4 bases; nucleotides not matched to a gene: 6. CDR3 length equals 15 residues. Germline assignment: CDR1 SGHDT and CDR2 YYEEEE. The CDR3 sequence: CASSRTGGVFYGYTF. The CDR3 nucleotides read TGTGCCAGCAGCCGGACAGGGGGCGTCTTCTATGGCTACACCTTC.

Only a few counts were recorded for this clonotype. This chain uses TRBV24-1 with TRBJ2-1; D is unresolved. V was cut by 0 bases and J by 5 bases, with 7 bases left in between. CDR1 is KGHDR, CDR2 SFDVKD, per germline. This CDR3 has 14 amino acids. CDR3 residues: CATSDLKTDNEQFF. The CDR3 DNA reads TGTGCCACCAGTGATTTGAAAACCGACAATGAGCAGTTCTTC.

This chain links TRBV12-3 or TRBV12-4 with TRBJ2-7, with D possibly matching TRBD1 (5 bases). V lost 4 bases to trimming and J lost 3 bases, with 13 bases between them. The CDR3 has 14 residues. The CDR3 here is CASSYAGLGYEQYF. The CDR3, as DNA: TGTGCCAGCAGTTACGCAGGGTTGGGCTACGAGCAGTACTTC.

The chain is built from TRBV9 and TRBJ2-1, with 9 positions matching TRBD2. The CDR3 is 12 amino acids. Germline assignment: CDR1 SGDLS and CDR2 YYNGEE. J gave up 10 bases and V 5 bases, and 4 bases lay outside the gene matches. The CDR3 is CASSSGGGEQFF. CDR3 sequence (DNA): TGTGCCAGCAGTAGCGGGGGCGGGGAGCAGTTCTTC.

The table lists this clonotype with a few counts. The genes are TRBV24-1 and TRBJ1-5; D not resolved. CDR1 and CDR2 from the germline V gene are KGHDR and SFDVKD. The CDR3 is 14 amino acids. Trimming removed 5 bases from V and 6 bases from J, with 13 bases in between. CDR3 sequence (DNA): TGTGCCACCAGTGCCCCCGGGGATAGTCAGCCCCAGCATTTT. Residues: CATSAPGDSQPQHF.

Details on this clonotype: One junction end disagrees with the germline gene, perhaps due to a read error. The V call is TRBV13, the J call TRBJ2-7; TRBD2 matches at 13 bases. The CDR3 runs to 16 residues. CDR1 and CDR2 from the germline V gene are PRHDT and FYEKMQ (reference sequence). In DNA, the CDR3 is TGTGCCAGCAGCTTCGGACTAGCGGGAGTCTCCGACGAGCAGTACTTC. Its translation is CASSFGLAGVSDEQYF.

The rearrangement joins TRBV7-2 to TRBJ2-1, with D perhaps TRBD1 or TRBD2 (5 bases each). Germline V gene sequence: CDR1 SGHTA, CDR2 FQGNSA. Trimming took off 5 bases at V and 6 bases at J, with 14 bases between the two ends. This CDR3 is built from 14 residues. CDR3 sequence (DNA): TGTGCCAGCAGCCCAGGGAGACTTACCAATGAGCAGTTCTTC. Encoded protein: CASSPGRLTNEQFF.

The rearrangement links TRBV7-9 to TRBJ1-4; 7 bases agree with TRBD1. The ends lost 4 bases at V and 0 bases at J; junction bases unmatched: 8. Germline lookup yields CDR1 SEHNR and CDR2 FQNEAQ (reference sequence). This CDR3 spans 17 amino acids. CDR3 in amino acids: CASSSGDSRATNEKLFF. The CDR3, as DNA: TGTGCCAGCAGCTCCGGGGACAGCCGCGCAACTAATGAAAAACTGTTTTTT.

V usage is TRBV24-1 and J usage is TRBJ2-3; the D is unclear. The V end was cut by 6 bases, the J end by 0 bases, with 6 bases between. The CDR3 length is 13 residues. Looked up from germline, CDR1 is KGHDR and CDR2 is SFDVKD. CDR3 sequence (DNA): TGTGCCACCAGTATACAGAGCACAGATACGCAGTATTTT. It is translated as CATSIQSTDTQYF.